This T cell receptor (beta chain) was documented in a study of PD-L1 blockade in urothelial cancer. Across the whole study: Intravenous atezolizumab, 1,200 mg every 3 weeks, was begun by patients around 2014. Male sex and bladder-origin urothelial cancer were recorded for about nine tenths of the roughly 29 patients.

Study results and limitations: Patients with durable benefit had greater blood expansion of tumor-associated TCR clones 3 weeks into treatment.

Trimming cost V 4 bases and J 5 bases; bases outside gene matches: 12. CDR3 size: 16 residues. Germline CDR1 reads MDHEN; CDR2 reads SYDVKM. Sequencing was performed with immunoSEQ multiplex PCR; in TCRdb, only in-frame clones are kept and a portion is missing. The data show approximately 79,000 clones, with roughly 90% seen just once and around 0.9% held by the top ten. With respect to this clone: Its antigen is undetermined.

Noted time point: peripheral blood 6 weeks after treatment start. J is TRBJ1-1 and V is TRBV28, with 8 positions matching TRBD1. Here the sequenced sample was PBMCs, taken around atezolizumab (anti-PD-L1) treatment. The TCR was taken from a woman aged 80 or over with urothelial cancer. This CDR3 is CASSSGGGGHRTEAFF. CDR3 nucleotides: TGTGCCAGCAGTTCAGGGGGCGGGGGCCATCGGACTGAAGCTTTCTTT.